The 4 T cell receptor beta chains reported below all come from one sample, sequenced in a study of T cells in Graves' hyperthyroidism and ophthalmopathy. TCR beta CDR3 regions were amplified from RNA transcripts. A set of HTBI primers served as the primers for a first-round RT-PCR of the TCR CDR3. TCRdb fed the multiplex PCR reads into MiXCR, producing one record per CDR3 protein. The sample lists approximately 590,000 distinct CDR3 sequences, 15% to 18% occurring once. Material: blood. These receptors all come from a woman aged 30 to 39 with Graves' hyperthyroidism.

This clonotype was counted ten times or more. The germline gene is not matched at one end of the junction; a read error may be the cause. The rearrangement joins TRBV28 to TRBJ2-7; TRBD2 matches 7 bases. Germline CDR1 MDHEN, CDR2 SYDVKM. This CDR3 is 14 amino acids long. The CDR3 bases are TGTGCCAGCAATTTAGCGGGCACCTCCTACGAGCAGTACTTC. Protein: CASNLAGTSYEQYF.

Ten or more counts support this clonotype. The chain has TRBV6-2 or TRBV6-3 and TRBJ2-1; TRBD2 aligns across 11 bases. The J segment lost 7 bases and the V segment lost 2 bases, leaving 4 bases of the junction unmatched. The CDR3 consists of 15 residues. Germline-derived CDR1 and CDR2 are MNHEY and SVGEGT. The CDR3 here is CASSYTLAGVNEQFF. The CDR3 DNA reads as TGTGCCAGCAGTTACACACTAGCGGGAGTAAATGAGCAGTTCTTC.

The rearrangement joins TRBV4-2 to TRBJ2-7; no reliable D call. Germline V gene sequence: CDR1 LGHNA, CDR2 YNFKEQ. The CDR3 loop spans 14 amino acids. The V gene lost 0 bases and the J gene lost 3 bases, with 9 bases spanning the gap. CDR3 coding DNA: TGTGCCAGCAGCCAAGAACGAGGATACTACGAGCAGTACTTC. It specifies CASSQERGYYEQYF.

This clonotype showed up many times. The CDR3 protein is CASSWARNNEQFF. The CDR3 nucleotides are TGTGCCAGCAGCTGGGCCCGGAACAATGAGCAGTTCTTC. The V call is TRBV7-8, the J call TRBJ2-1, with D unclear. V was shortened by 4 bases and J by 5 bases, with 9 bases between the two germline ends. Per germline, CDR1 SGHVS and CDR2 FQNEAQ. The CDR3 is 13 amino acids.